This TCR beta chain appears in the sequencing data of a study of CD8 T cells in Susac syndrome. In the study overall: Within the group of sequenced Susac syndrome patients, 5 or 6 had active disease and eight or nine were in remission. Patients with Susac syndrome were therapy-naive, taking corticosteroids, with some also receiving intravenous immunoglobulin, or taking intravenous immunoglobulin alone at the time their blood was drawn.

V dropped 2 bases and J dropped 6; count of bases not matched to a gene: 5. CDR1 and CDR2 from the germline V gene are SGDLS and YYNGEE. The CDR3 totals 14 residues. A quantity of roughly 0.5 to 1 ug RNA underwent reverse transcription using random hexamers. The method of amplification for TCR beta CDR3 was immunoSEQ multiplex PCR, covering 54 Vbeta and 13 Jbeta. MiXCR, applied by TCRdb to the immunoSEQ multiplex PCR reads, yields one record per CDR3 protein. Of about 240,000 distinct CDR3 sequences listed, about 96% were seen once; the top ten hold 0.1%. The chain recombines TRBV9 with TRBJ1-5, with 7 bases that match TRBD1. The TCR sequence derives from a human donor with Susac syndrome. The sequencing sample was made of CD4+ T cells from PBMCs. CDR3 in amino acids: CASSVGTEGQPQHF. CDR3 sequence (DNA): TGTGCCAGCAGCGTCGGGACAGAGGGTCAGCCCCAGCATTTT.